These T cell receptor beta chains were read from a single sample in a study of blood T cell repertoires in COVID-19. Clones were sequenced by immunoSEQ multiplex PCR, and TCRdb holds only the in-frame ones, with some missing. The data contain more than 55,000 clones, approximately 79% of them seen just once; the ten biggest clones take up 25% to 35%. The specimen was peripheral blood. Source of these receptors: a human donor in a cohort sampled during active COVID-19. Both conserved end residues are part of each CDR3. The listing skips clone size in some rows; elsewhere it reads once, few, many or a size class.

V gene: TRBV19
clone size: -
CDR3 protein: CASGSQGRGNQPQHF

V gene: TRBV5-4
clone size: -
CDR3 protein: CASSSNRGRNEQFF

V gene: TRBV6-2/TRBV6-3
clone size: -
CDR3 protein: CASSAGTSGRGSYEQYF

V gene: TRBV19
clone size: -
CDR3 protein: CASSTDRLNTEAFF

V gene: TRBV25-1
clone size: -
CDR3 protein: CASSGSTGAGNEKLFF

V gene: TRBV4-1
clone size: -
CDR3 protein: CASSQGHQRGRAGELFF

V gene: TRBV11-2
clone size: -
CDR3 protein: CASSQQSGVQDTEAFF

V gene: TRBV3-1/TRBV3-2
clone size: once
CDR3 protein: CASSQDQAGENNEQFF

V gene: TRBV28
clone size: -
CDR3 protein: CASLQGNRVAGELFF

V gene: TRBV3-1/TRBV3-2
clone size: -
CDR3 protein: CASSQDWAHGGYTF

V gene: TRBV9
clone size: -
CDR3 protein: CASRSSGNTIYF

V gene: TRBV5-6
clone size: -
CDR3 protein: CASSLTSGRRETQYF

V gene: TRBV5-1
clone size: -
CDR3 protein: CASSLDLTEGYTF

V gene: TRBV13
clone size: -
CDR3 protein: CASSLQQGEAFF

V gene: TRBV19
clone size: -
CDR3 protein: CASRASPGTEAFF

V gene: TRBV9
clone size: -
CDR3 protein: CASSVTGTRSTDTQYF

V gene: TRBV15
clone size: -
CDR3 protein: CATSRSHDGRRPLHF

V gene: TRBV25-1
clone size: once
CDR3 protein: CASSAGQRYEQYF

V gene: TRBV4-2
clone size: once
CDR3 protein: CASSHETSGSLGSYEQYF

V gene: TRBV6-5
clone size: -
CDR3 protein: CASRSRGSSTGELFF

V gene: TRBV11-2
clone size: -
CDR3 protein: CASSRPRTVYYEQYF

V gene: TRBV24-1
clone size: -
CDR3 protein: CATSPSRGLTETQYF

V gene: TRBV7-8
clone size: -
CDR3 protein: CASSLAHISTGGVKNIQYF

V gene: TRBV3-1/TRBV3-2
clone size: -
CDR3 protein: CASSQAGVWELFF

V gene: TRBV27
clone size: -
CDR3 protein: CASWDRVTSNYGYTF

V gene: TRBV7-9
clone size: -
CDR3 protein: CASSWGQGSYEQYF

V gene: TRBV12-5
clone size: -
CDR3 protein: CASAAPNRGRAGELFF

V gene: TRBV4-2
clone size: -
CDR3 protein: CASSTRTAMNTEAFF

V gene: TRBV30
clone size: -
CDR3 protein: CAWKGSGTGIIAKNIQYF

V gene: TRBV7-2
clone size: -
CDR3 protein: CASSFGTSADTQYF

V gene: TRBV7-9
clone size: -
CDR3 protein: CASTLRARGNSPLHF

V gene: TRBV30
clone size: -
CDR3 protein: CAWSVNRNYGYTF

V gene: TRBV28
clone size: -
CDR3 protein: CASSFSRKGRQPQHF

V gene: TRBV18
clone size: -
CDR3 protein: CASSPQGGYNEQFF

V gene: TRBV4-2
clone size: once
CDR3 protein: CASSQEGRGQETQYF

V gene: TRBV2
clone size: many
CDR3 protein: CASRRGGVYEQYF

V gene: TRBV5-1
clone size: once
CDR3 protein: CASSLRTANTGELFF

V gene: TRBV15
clone size: few
CDR3 protein: CATSRAGQEAFF

V gene: TRBV7-2
clone size: -
CDR3 protein: CASSSEGLATNEQFF

V gene: TRBV28
clone size: -
CDR3 protein: CASSRRDRGNQPQHF

V gene: TRBV6-5
clone size: once
CDR3 protein: CASSYGAGRPYEQFF

V gene: TRBV5-1
clone size: -
CDR3 protein: CASSRQEMSSYNSPLHF

V gene: TRBV21-1
clone size: -
CDR3 protein: CASSISPGLVCNEQYF

V gene: TRBV11-2
clone size: few
CDR3 protein: CASSLVGRGNSPLHF

V gene: TRBV2
clone size: few
CDR3 protein: CASSLRRVEAFF

V gene: TRBV9
clone size: -
CDR3 protein: CASSETGGSGNTIYF

V gene: TRBV9
clone size: -
CDR3 protein: CASSVVARVTEAFF

V gene: TRBV28
clone size: once
CDR3 protein: CASSFGLAPSYEQYF

V gene: TRBV4-1
clone size: -
CDR3 protein: CASSQGRGTSLDEQFF

V gene: TRBV9
clone size: -
CDR3 protein: CASSVGLGRTTEAFF

V gene: TRBV9
clone size: -
CDR3 protein: CASSVGAGGAYEQYF

V gene: TRBV9
clone size: -
CDR3 protein: CASSAHQTQGAYEQYF

V gene: TRBV3-1/TRBV3-2
clone size: -
CDR3 protein: CASSQGGGISYNEQFF